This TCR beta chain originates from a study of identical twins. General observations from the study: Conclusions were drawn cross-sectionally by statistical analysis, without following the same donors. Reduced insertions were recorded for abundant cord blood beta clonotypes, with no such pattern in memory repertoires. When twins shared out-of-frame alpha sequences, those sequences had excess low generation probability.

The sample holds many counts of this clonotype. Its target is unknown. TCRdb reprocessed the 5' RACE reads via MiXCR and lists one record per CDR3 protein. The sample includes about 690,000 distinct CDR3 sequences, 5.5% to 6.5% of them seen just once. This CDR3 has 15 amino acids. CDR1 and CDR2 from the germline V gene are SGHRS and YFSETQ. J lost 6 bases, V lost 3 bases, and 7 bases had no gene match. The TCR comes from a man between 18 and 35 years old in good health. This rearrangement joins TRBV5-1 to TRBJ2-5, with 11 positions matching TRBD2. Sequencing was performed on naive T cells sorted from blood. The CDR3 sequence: CASSSIAGGLKTQYF. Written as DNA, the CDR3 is TGCGCCAGCAGCTCAATAGCGGGAGGGTTAAAGACCCAGTACTTC. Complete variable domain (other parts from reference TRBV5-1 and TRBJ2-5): KAGVTQTPRYLIKTRGQQVTLSCSPISGHRSVSWYQQTPGQGLQFLFEYFSETQRNKGNFPGRFSGRQFSNSRSEMNVSTLELGDSALYLCASSSIAGGLKTQYFGPGTRLLVL.